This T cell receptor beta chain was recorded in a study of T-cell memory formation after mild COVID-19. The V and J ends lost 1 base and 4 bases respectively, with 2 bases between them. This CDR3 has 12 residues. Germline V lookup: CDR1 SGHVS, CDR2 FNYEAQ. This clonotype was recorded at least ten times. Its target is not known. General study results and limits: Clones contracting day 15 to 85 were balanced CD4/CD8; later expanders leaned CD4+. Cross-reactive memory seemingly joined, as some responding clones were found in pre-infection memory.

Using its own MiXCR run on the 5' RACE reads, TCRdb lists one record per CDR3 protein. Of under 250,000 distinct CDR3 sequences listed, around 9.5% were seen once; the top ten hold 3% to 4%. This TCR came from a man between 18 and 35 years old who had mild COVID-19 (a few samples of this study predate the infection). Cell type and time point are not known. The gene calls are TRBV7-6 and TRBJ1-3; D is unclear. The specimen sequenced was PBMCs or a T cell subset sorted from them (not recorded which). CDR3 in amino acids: CASSLGGNTIYF. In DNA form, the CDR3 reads TGTGCCAGCAGCTTAGGGGGAAACACCATATATTTT.